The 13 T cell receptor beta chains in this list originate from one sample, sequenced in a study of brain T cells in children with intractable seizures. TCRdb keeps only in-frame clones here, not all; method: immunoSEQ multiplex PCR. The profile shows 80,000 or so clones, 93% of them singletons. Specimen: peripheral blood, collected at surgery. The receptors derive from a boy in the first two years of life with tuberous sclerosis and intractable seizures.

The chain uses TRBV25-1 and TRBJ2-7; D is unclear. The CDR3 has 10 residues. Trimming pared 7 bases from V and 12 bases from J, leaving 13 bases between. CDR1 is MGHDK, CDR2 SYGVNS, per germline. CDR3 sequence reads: CASTPGPAYF. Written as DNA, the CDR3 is TGTGCCAGCACCCCGGGCCCGGCGTACTTC.

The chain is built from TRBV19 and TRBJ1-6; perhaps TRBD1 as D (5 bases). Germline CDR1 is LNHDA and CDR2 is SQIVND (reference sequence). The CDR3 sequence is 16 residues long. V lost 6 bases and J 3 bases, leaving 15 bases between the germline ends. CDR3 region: CASRPFGQNYNSPLHF. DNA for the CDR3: TGTGCCAGTAGGCCATTCGGACAAAACTATAATTCACCCCTCCACTTT.

The CDR3 reads CASSERGGSNQPQHF. As DNA, the CDR3 is TGCGCCAGCAGCGAAAGAGGGGGGAGCAATCAGCCCCAGCATTTT. The chain combines TRBV4-1 with TRBJ1-5; D is perhaps TRBD1 (6 bases). The V end lost 5 bases, the J end lost 1 base, and 12 bases lay between the germline ends. Germline V gene lookup returns CDR1 MGHRA and CDR2 YSYEKL. The CDR3 is made up of 15 amino acids.

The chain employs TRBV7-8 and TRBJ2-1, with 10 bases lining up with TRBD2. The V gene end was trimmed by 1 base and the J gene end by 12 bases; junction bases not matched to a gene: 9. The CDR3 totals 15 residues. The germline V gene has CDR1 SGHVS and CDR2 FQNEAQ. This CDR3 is CASSLEAGGLEAQFF. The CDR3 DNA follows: TGTGCCAGCAGCTTAGAAGCGGGGGGGCTCGAGGCGCAGTTCTTC.

The CDR3 DNA sequence: TGCGCCAGCAGCTTAGCGGGAGGGCCCTACGAGCAGTACTTC. Amino acids: CASSLAGGPYEQYF. V and J are TRBV5-1 and TRBJ2-7; TRBD2 matches at 10 bases. CDR3 size: 14 residues. The V gene's germline CDR1 is SGHRS and CDR2 YFSETQ. V lost 2 bases, J lost 2 bases, and 1 base stayed unmatched.

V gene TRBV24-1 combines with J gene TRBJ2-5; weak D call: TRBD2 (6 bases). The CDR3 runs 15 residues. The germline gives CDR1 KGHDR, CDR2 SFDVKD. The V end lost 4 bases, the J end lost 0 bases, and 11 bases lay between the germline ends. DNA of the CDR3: TGTGCCACCAGTGAAGGAGGGAGGAACCAAGAGACCCAGTACTTC. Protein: CATSEGGRNQETQYF.

CDR3 region: CASSMGIPFYQPQHF. The CDR3 DNA is TGTGCCAGTAGTATGGGGATTCCTTTTTATCAGCCCCAGCATTTT. The V and J genes are TRBV19 and TRBJ1-5, with no clear D. The CDR3 has 15 residues. Per the germline V gene, CDR1 is LNHDA and CDR2 is SQIVND (reference sequence). Trimming took 3 bases from V and 5 from J, leaving 14 bases between them.

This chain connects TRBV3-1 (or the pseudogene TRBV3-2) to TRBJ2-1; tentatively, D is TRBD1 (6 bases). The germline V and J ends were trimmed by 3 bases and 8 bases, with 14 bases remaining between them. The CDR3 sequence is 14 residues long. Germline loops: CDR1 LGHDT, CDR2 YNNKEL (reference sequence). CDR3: CASSQDTQGYEQFF. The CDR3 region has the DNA TGTGCCAGCAGCCAGGATACACAGGGCTATGAGCAGTTCTTC.

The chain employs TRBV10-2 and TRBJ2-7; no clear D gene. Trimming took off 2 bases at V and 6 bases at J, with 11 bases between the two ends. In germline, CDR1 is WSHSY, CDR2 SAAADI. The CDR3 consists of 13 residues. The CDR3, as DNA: TGCGCCAGCAGTGAGGCCCCAAAAACCGAGCAGTACTTC. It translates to CASSEAPKTEQYF.

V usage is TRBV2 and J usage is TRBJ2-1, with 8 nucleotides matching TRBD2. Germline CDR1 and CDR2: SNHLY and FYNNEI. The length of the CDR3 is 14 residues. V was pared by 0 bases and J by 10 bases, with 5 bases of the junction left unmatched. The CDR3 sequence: CASSEAGLGGEQFF. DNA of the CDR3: TGTGCCAGCAGTGAAGCGGGACTAGGGGGGGAGCAGTTCTTC.

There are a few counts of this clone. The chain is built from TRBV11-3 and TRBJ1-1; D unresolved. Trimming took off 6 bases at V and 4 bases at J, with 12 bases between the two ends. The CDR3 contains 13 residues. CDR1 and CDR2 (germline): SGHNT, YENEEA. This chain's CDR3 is CASRAVLSTEAFF. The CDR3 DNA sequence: TGTGCCAGCAGAGCCGTTCTGAGCACTGAAGCTTTCTTT.

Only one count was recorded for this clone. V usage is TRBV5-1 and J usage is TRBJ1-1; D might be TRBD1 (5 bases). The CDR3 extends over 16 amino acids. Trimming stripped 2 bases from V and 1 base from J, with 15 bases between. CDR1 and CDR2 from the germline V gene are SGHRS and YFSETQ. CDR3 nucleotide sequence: TGCGCCAGCAGCTTCTATAGGGCAGGGAGGAACACTGAAGCTTTCTTT. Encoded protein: CASSFYRAGRNTEAFF.

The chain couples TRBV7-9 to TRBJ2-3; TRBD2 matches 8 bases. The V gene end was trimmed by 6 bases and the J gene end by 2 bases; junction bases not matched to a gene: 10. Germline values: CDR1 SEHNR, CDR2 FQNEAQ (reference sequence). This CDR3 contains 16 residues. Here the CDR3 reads CASSTWTSRSTDTQYF. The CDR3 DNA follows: TGTGCCAGCAGTACTTGGACTAGCAGATCCACAGATACGCAGTATTTT. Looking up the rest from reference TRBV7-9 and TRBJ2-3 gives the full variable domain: DTGVSQNPRHKITKRGQNVTFRCDPISEHNRLYWYRQTLGQGPEFLTYFQNEAQLEKSRLLSDRFSAERPKGSFSTLEIQRTEQGDSAMYLCASSTWTSRSTDTQYFGPGTRLTVL.